The next 19 T cell receptor beta chains were all read from a single sample in a study of a mutant IDH1 vaccine in newly diagnosed glioma. Described time point: baseline, week 1 (first vaccination visit). Specified treatment: pre-vaccination baseline after standard-of-care therapy. TCRdb keeps only in-frame clones here, not all; method: immunoSEQ multiplex PCR. Here the sample spans about 66,000 clones, approximately 86% being singletons. This material consisted of PBMCs, taken from a glioma patient treated with radiotherapy, temozolomide or both. Source of these receptors: a man in his thirties or forties with glioma.

The rearrangement links TRBV7-9 to TRBJ1-1; 7 bases match TRBD1. Germline V gene data show CDR1 as SEHNR and CDR2 as FQNEAQ (reference sequence). CDR3 length equals 16 residues. Trimming cost V 10 bases and J 2 bases; bases outside gene matches: 16. The CDR3 here is CATPRLQGKFNTEAFF. The CDR3 DNA sequence: TGTGCCACCCCCAGGCTACAGGGGAAATTTAACACTGAAGCTTTCTTT.

CDR3 protein: CASSTLILAGGYNEQFF. The CDR3 coding sequence is TGCGCCAGCAGCACCCTAATTCTAGCGGGGGGGTACAATGAGCAGTTCTTC. The chain is built from TRBV4-1 and TRBJ2-1; 12 bases are a match to TRBD2. The CDR3 is 17 residues long. Germline V gene data show CDR1 as MGHRA and CDR2 as YSYEKL. V lost 5 bases and J lost 4; bases outside the gene matches: 9.

The chain links TRBV7-9 to TRBJ2-1; the D is unclear. Trimming removed 1 base at V and 1 base at J, with 8 bases between. CDR3 length: 15 amino acids. The germline gives CDR1 SEHNR, CDR2 FQNEAQ (reference sequence). CDR3 residues: CASSLVVGSYNEQFF. The CDR3 DNA sequence: TGTGCCAGCAGCTTAGTAGTGGGGTCCTACAATGAGCAGTTCTTC.

The J gene is TRBJ1-1, the V gene TRBV11-2, with D uncertain. Trimming cost V 2 bases and J 7 bases, with 8 bases left between them. There are 12 residues in the CDR3. Per the germline V gene, CDR1 is SGHAT and CDR2 is FQNNGV. The DNA for the CDR3 is TGTGCCAGCAGCTTAAGAGGCCTTGAAGCTTTCTTT. Protein sequence: CASSLRGLEAFF. Complete variable domain (other parts from reference TRBV11-2 and TRBJ1-1): EAGVAQSPRYKIIEKRQSVAFWCNPISGHATLYWYQQILGQGPKLLIQFQNNGVVDDSQLPKDRFSAERLKGVDSTLKIQPAKLEDSAVYLCASSLRGLEAFFGQGTRLTVV.

The genes are TRBV5-1 and TRBJ2-2, with TRBD2 identical over 8 bases. Trimming cost V 1 base and J 5 bases; bases outside gene matches: 7. The CDR3 length is 16 residues. Germline loops: CDR1 SGHRS, CDR2 YFSETQ. CDR3 residues: CASSLQLAAQTGELFF. The CDR3 bases are TGCGCCAGCAGCTTGCAACTAGCGGCCCAAACCGGGGAGCTGTTTTTT.

The chain links TRBV5-6 to TRBJ1-2; D is perhaps TRBD1 (5 bases). V lost 4 bases, J lost 3 bases, and 13 bases lay in between. The length of the CDR3 is 14 residues. Germline assignment: CDR1 SGHDT and CDR2 YYEEEE. CDR3 in DNA: TGTGCCAGCAGCCCATCGGGACGGGACTATGGCTACACCTTC. It specifies CASSPSGRDYGYTF. Filled out from reference TRBV5-6 and TRBJ1-2, the complete variable domain reads DAGVTQSPTHLIKTRGQQVTLRCSPKSGHDTVSWYQQALGQGPQFIFQYYEEEERQRGNFPDRFSGHQFPNYSSELNVNALLLGDSALYLCASSPSGRDYGYTFGSGTRLTVV.

The CDR3 DNA is TGTGCCAGCAGTTTATCGGATGTTGGGACAGGGGGTGGGCAGCCCCAGCATTTT. It specifies CASSLSDVGTGGGQPQHF. J is TRBJ1-5 and V is TRBV27; TRBD1 matches at 11 bases. V lost 0 bases, J lost 7 bases, and 11 bases stayed unmatched. This CDR3 comprises 18 residues. CDR1 MNHEY and CDR2 SMNVEV come from the germline V gene (reference sequence).

The chain uses TRBV19 and TRBJ1-1; D uncertain. This CDR3 comprises 15 residues. Trimming stripped 3 bases from V and 2 bases from J, with 13 bases between. Looked up from germline, CDR1 is LNHDA and CDR2 is SQIVND (reference sequence). In DNA, the CDR3 is TGTGCCAGTAGTATCGGTCAACACCTCAACACTGAAGCTTTCTTT. Translation: CASSIGQHLNTEAFF.

J is TRBJ2-1 and V is TRBV7-6; the D call may be TRBD1 or TRBD2 (5 bases each). Trimming took off 1 base at V and 0 bases at J, with 19 bases between the two ends. The CDR3 is made up of 19 amino acids. CDR1 is SGHVS, CDR2 FNYEAQ, per germline. The CDR3 DNA reads TGTGCCAGCAGCTTAGTTGGGGTTTGGGGGAGAAGCTCCTACAATGAGCAGTTCTTC. It encodes CASSLVGVWGRSSYNEQFF. The full variable domain, completed using reference TRBV7-6 and TRBJ2-1, is GAGVSQSPRYKVTKRGQDVALRCDPISGHVSLYWYRQALGQGPEFLTYFNYEAQQDKSGLPNDRFSAERPEGSISTLTIQRTEQRDSAMYRCASSLVGVWGRSSYNEQFFGPGTRLTVL.

The V call is TRBV7-8, the J call TRBJ2-7, with a weak D call TRBD2 (5 bases). The CDR3 covers 13 residues. Per germline, CDR1 SGHVS and CDR2 FQNEAQ. V was trimmed by 4 bases and J by 3 bases, leaving 10 bases between them. CDR3 residues: CASSWEFRYEQYF. The CDR3, as DNA: TGTGCCAGCAGCTGGGAGTTCCGCTACGAGCAGTACTTC.

The chain carries TRBV6-4 and TRBJ2-7; D possibly corresponds to TRBD2 (5 bases). The germline V gene encodes CDR1 MRHNA and CDR2 SNTAGT. Trimming left V 10 bases short and J 5 bases short, with 30 bases between. This CDR3 spans 17 amino acids. DNA of the CDR3: TGTGCCACCCTAATTATCGTCGGGTATGGGAGTTTTGACGAGCAGTACTTC. Translating gives CATLIIVGYGSFDEQYF.

The gene calls are TRBV30 and TRBJ1-2, with D unclear. The CDR3 contains 15 residues. Germline V gene sequence: CDR1 GTSNPN, CDR2 SVGIG (reference sequence). Trimming left V 0 bases short and J 1 base short, with 12 bases between. The CDR3 loop is CAWSVNRRLNYGYTF. The CDR3, as DNA: TGTGCCTGGAGTGTCAATCGACGGCTTAACTATGGCTACACCTTC.

This chain links TRBV6-1 with TRBJ2-7; 8 bases align to TRBD1. From germline, CDR1 is MNHNS and CDR2 SASEGT. V dropped 6 bases and J dropped 3; count of bases not matched to a gene: 7. The CDR3 is 14 residues long. CDR3 protein: CASRWTGSLYEQYF. CDR3 sequence (DNA): TGTGCCAGCAGATGGACAGGGAGCCTCTACGAGCAGTACTTC.

This sequence joins TRBV10-2 and TRBJ2-7; either TRBD1 or TRBD2 may supply D (6 bases each). The CDR3 spans 12 residues. Trimming took 7 bases from V and 6 from J, leaving 13 bases between them. From germline, CDR1 is WSHSY and CDR2 SAAADI. In nucleotides, the CDR3 is TGCGCCAGCACCGAGGGGGGACGCGAGCAGTACTTC. It translates to CASTEGGREQYF.

The J gene is TRBJ2-3, the V gene TRBV7-9, with 11 bases fitting TRBD1. The CDR3 spans 18 residues. Germline CDR1 and CDR2: SEHNR and FQNEAQ (reference sequence). The V and J ends lost 0 bases and 3 bases, in that order; junction bases with no gene match: 8. CDR3 DNA: TGTGCCAGCAGCTTAGCGCATAGTCGGGACAGGGGGACAGATACGCAGTATTTT. This encodes CASSLAHSRDRGTDTQYF.

The genes are TRBV2 and TRBJ1-5; unclear D gene. The CDR3 contains 13 residues. Trimming pared 0 bases from V and 6 bases from J, leaving 6 bases between. Germline CDR1 SNHLY, CDR2 FYNNEI. The CDR3 loop is CASSEAGIQPQHF. The DNA for the CDR3 is TGTGCCAGCAGTGAAGCGGGGATTCAGCCCCAGCATTTT.

V is TRBV2 and J is TRBJ1-2; D possibly corresponds to TRBD1 (5 bases). From germline, CDR1 is SNHLY and CDR2 FYNNEI. The CDR3 length is 15 residues. V was shortened by 9 bases and J by 2 bases, with 19 bases between the two germline ends. The chain's CDR3 is CASLGAGGENYGYTF. CDR3 nucleotide sequence: TGTGCCAGTTTGGGAGCGGGGGGAGAGAACTATGGCTACACCTTC.

The rearrangement joins TRBV11-2 to TRBJ1-1; no clear D. Germline CDR1 and CDR2: SGHAT and FQNNGV. The CDR3 is 15 residues long. V was cut by 0 bases and J by 0 bases, with 8 bases left in between. Here the CDR3 reads CASSLEALMNTEAFF. The CDR3 coding sequence is TGTGCCAGCAGCTTAGAGGCCCTCATGAACACTGAAGCTTTCTTT.

V usage is TRBV7-8 and J usage is TRBJ2-5; D may be TRBD1 (5 bases). Germline lookup yields CDR1 SGHVS and CDR2 FQNEAQ. The CDR3 covers 15 residues. Trimming took off 7 bases at V and 3 bases at J, with 18 bases between the two ends. CDR3 in amino acids: CASTSGWANEETQYF. The CDR3 DNA is TGTGCCAGCACCTCAGGGTGGGCTAATGAAGAGACCCAGTACTTC.